Each of the 11 T cell receptor beta chains below was sequenced from the same sample in a study of T cell clonotyping in hematopoietic cell transplantation. Clones were sequenced by immunoSEQ multiplex PCR, and TCRdb holds only the in-frame ones, with some missing. The table shows 12,000 to 15,000 clones, with around 94% occurring only once. Sequenced here: PBMCs, sampled 30 days after allogeneic stem cell transplant. These receptors were collected from a male patient in his sixties or seventies who had an allogeneic stem cell transplant from an unrelated donor, so the T cells may come from the graft donor. Some clones in this sample may be carry-over from other donors' samples.

This chain links TRBV5-6 with TRBJ1-5, with 7 bases aligning to TRBD1. The CDR3 extends over 14 amino acids. CDR1 SGHDT and CDR2 YYEEEE come from the germline V gene. The J segment lost 5 bases and the V segment lost 5 bases, leaving 7 bases of the junction unmatched. CDR3 sequence reads: CASSSQGVDQPQHF. The CDR3 coding sequence is TGTGCCAGCAGTTCTCAGGGGGTCGATCAGCCCCAGCATTTT.

V is TRBV7-9 and J is TRBJ1-6; 9 nucleotides line up with TRBD1. Losses at the gene ends were 7 bases for V and 7 bases for J; bases not matched to a gene: 11. Per the germline V gene, CDR1 is SEHNR and CDR2 is FQNEAQ (reference sequence). CDR3 length: 16 residues. The CDR3 sequence is CASTQGAGQGNSPLHF. In DNA form, the CDR3 reads TGTGCCAGCACCCAGGGGGCGGGACAGGGAAATTCACCCCTCCACTTT.

The gene calls are TRBV7-6 and TRBJ2-7, with unresolved D. This CDR3 has 14 residues. CDR1 SGHVS and CDR2 FNYEAQ come from the germline V gene. Trimming pared 1 base from V and 6 bases from J, leaving 13 bases between. CDR3 in amino acids: CASSLGGEVSEQYF. In DNA, the CDR3 is TGTGCCAGCAGCTTAGGAGGTGAGGTTTCCGAGCAGTACTTC. The full variable domain, with the rest looked up from reference TRBV7-6 and TRBJ2-7, is GAGVSQSPRYKVTKRGQDVALRCDPISGHVSLYWYRQALGQGPEFLTYFNYEAQQDKSGLPNDRFSAERPEGSISTLTIQRTEQRDSAMYRCASSLGGEVSEQYFGPGTRLTVT.

The chain combines TRBV4-2 with TRBJ1-1, with TRBD1 matching over 11 bases. V shed 3 bases and J 3 bases; nucleotides not matched to a gene: 3. This CDR3 has 15 residues. Germline loops: CDR1 LGHNA, CDR2 YNFKEQ. The chain's CDR3 is CASSHADRGHTEAFF. The CDR3 DNA follows: TGTGCCAGCAGCCACGCGGACAGGGGGCACACTGAAGCTTTCTTT.

V is TRBV2 and J is TRBJ2-2; TRBD2 matches 11 bases. The ends lost 3 bases at V and 4 bases at J; junction bases unmatched: 4. There are 16 residues in the CDR3. Germline V gene lookup returns CDR1 SNHLY and CDR2 FYNNEI. For the CDR3, the DNA is TGTGCCAGCAGTGACCTTAGCGGGAGGGGCACCGGGGAGCTGTTTTTT. Protein: CASSDLSGRGTGELFF. The full variable domain, with the rest looked up from reference TRBV2 and TRBJ2-2, is EPEVTQTPSHQVTQMGQEVILRCVPISNHLYFYWYRQILGQKVEFLVSFYNNEISEKSEIFDDQFSVERPDGSNFTLKIRSTKLEDSAMYFCASSDLSGRGTGELFFGEGSRLTVL.

CDR3 sequence: CSVDPSGSGGSYNEQFF. The CDR3 DNA reads TGCAGCGTTGACCCCTCGGGTAGCGGGGGCTCCTACAATGAGCAGTTCTTC. V and J are TRBV29-1 and TRBJ2-1; 9 bases agree with TRBD2. The CDR3 sequence is 17 residues long. Germline assignment: CDR1 SQVTM and CDR2 ANQGSEA. Germline trimming cut 3 bases from V and 0 bases from J; bases unmatched to any gene: 9.

The chain employs TRBV4-1 and TRBJ2-7; TRBD1 might be the D (5 bases). The CDR3 totals 17 residues. The germline V gene encodes CDR1 MGHRA and CDR2 YSYEKL. V gave up 1 base and J gave up 6 bases, with 22 bases separating them. The CDR3 sequence is CASSQGWAGLGNFEQYF. The CDR3, as DNA: TGCGCCAGCAGCCAAGGGTGGGCAGGGTTAGGAAATTTCGAGCAGTACTTC.

This clone came up once. This sequence joins TRBV19 and TRBJ1-6, with TRBD1 matching 8 bases. CDR1 and CDR2 (germline): LNHDA, SQIVND (reference sequence). The CDR3 extends over 15 amino acids. V was pared by 6 bases and J by 4 bases, with 5 bases of the junction left unmatched. CDR3 region: CASSDGTGYNSPLHF. The DNA for the CDR3 is TGTGCCAGTAGCGATGGGACAGGATATAATTCACCCCTCCACTTT.

The chain joins TRBV2 to TRBJ1-6; TRBD1 agrees at 9 bases. V lost 4 bases, J lost 6 bases, and 7 bases stayed unmatched. The CDR3 covers 16 residues. Germline CDR1 SNHLY, CDR2 FYNNEI. CDR3 nucleotide sequence: TGTGCCAGCAGTGGGGGACAGGGCATTGTTAATTCACCCCTCCACTTT. It codes for CASSGGQGIVNSPLHF.

CDR3 amino acids: CASRTGSGNQPQHF. CDR3 nucleotide sequence: TGTGCCAGCAGGACAGGTTCCGGCAATCAGCCCCAGCATTTT. The chain links TRBV6-1 to TRBJ1-5; a weak D match, TRBD1 (6 bases). This CDR3 spans 14 amino acids. Germline lookup yields CDR1 MNHNS and CDR2 SASEGT. The germline V and J ends were trimmed by 6 bases and 2 bases, with 11 bases remaining between them.

The rearrangement links TRBV18 to TRBJ1-4; D might be TRBD1 (5 bases). The germline V gene encodes CDR1 KGHSH and CDR2 LQKENI. The V end was cut by 4 bases, the J end by 1 base, with 7 bases between. This CDR3 is 14 amino acids long. The CDR3 nucleotides read TGTGCCAGCTCACTCGACAGAACTAATGAAAAACTGTTTTTT. Amino acid sequence: CASSLDRTNEKLFF.